This T cell receptor beta chain stems from a study of T cell changes during pregnancy in multiple sclerosis. The protocol was immunoSEQ multiplex PCR, while the TCRdb copy is restricted to in-frame clones and leaves out a portion. The sample has about 100,000 clones, around 92% seen once; the top ten hold about 1.8%. V dropped 2 bases and J dropped 0 bases, with 7 bases sitting between them. The CDR3 covers 14 residues. Germline values: CDR1 MNHNY, CDR2 SVGAGI (reference sequence). Sequencing was performed on peripheral blood, taken after pregnancy. This receptor was obtained from a female donor with multiple sclerosis, enrolled in a pregnancy study. The rearrangement links TRBV6-6 to TRBJ1-1; D is ambiguous. The CDR3 protein is CASSYGALNTEAFF. The CDR3 DNA is TGTGCCAGCAGTTACGGAGCCTTGAACACTGAAGCTTTCTTT.